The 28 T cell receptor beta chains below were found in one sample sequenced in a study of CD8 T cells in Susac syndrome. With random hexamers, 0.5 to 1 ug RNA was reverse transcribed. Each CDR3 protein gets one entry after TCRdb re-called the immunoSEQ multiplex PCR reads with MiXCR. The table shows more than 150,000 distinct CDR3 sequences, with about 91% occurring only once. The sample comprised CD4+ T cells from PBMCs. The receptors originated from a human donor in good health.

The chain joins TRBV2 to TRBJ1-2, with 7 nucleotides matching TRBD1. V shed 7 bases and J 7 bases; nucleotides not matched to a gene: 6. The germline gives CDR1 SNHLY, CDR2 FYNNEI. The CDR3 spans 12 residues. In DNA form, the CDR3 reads TGTGCCAGCAAAGTCCGGGACAGTGGCTACACCTTC. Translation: CASKVRDSGYTF.

Written as DNA, the CDR3 is TGCGCCAGCAGCGAGGGACTTACTCTGGGTACTGAAGCTTTCTTT. Its translation is CASSEGLTLGTEAFF. This chain connects TRBV5-1 to TRBJ1-1; TRBD1 might be the D (5 bases). The CDR3 is made up of 15 amino acids. The germline V and J ends were trimmed by 4 bases and 5 bases, with 18 bases remaining between them. The germline CDR1 and CDR2 sequences are SGHRS and YFSETQ. Complete variable domain (other parts from reference TRBV5-1 and TRBJ1-1): KAGVTQTPRYLIKTRGQQVTLSCSPISGHRSVSWYQQTPGQGLQFLFEYFSETQRNKGNFPGRFSGRQFSNSRSEMNVSTLELGDSALYLCASSEGLTLGTEAFFGQGTRLTVV.

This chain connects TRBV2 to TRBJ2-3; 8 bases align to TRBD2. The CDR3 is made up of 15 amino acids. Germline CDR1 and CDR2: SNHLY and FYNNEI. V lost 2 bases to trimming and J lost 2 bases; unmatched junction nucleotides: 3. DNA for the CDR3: TGTGCCAGCAGTGAACGTAGCGGGACCACAGATACGCAGTATTTT. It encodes CASSERSGTTDTQYF.

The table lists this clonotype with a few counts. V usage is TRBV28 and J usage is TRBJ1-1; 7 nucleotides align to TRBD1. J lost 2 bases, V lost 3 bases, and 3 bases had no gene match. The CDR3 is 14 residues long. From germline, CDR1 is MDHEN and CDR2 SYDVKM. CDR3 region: CASSFGTVNTEAFF. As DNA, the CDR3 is TGTGCCAGCAGTTTTGGGACAGTCAACACTGAAGCTTTCTTT.

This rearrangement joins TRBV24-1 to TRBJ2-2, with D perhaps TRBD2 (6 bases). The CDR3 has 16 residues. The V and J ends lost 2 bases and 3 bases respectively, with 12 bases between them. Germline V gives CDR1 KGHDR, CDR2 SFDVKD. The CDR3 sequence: CATSDSWTGDTGELFF. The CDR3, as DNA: TGTGCCACCAGTGATTCCTGGACGGGAGACACCGGGGAGCTGTTTTTT.

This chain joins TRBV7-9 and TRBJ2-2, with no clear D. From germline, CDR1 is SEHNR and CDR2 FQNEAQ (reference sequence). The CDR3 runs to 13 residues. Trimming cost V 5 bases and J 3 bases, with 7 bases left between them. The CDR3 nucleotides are TGTGCCAGCAGCATTCGGGACACCGGGGAGCTGTTTTTT. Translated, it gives CASSIRDTGELFF.

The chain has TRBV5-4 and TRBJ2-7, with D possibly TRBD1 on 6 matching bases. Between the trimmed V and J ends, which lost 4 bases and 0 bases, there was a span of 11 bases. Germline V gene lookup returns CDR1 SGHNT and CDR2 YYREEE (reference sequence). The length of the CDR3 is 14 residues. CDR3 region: CASSPQGSSYEQYF. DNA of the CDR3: TGTGCCAGCAGCCCTCAGGGGAGCTCCTACGAGCAGTACTTC.

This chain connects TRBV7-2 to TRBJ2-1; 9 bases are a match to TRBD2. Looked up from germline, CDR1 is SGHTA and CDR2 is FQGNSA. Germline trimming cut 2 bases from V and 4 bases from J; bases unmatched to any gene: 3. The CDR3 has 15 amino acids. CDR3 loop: CASSLQRGEYNEQFF. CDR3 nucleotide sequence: TGTGCCAGCAGCTTACAGCGGGGGGAATACAATGAGCAGTTCTTC.

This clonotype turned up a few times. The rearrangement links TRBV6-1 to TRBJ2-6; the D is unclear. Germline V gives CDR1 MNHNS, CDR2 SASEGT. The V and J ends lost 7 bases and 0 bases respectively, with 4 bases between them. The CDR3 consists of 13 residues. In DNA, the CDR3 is TGTGCCAGCACCGTCTCTGGGGCCAACGTCCTGACTTTC. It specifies CASTVSGANVLTF.

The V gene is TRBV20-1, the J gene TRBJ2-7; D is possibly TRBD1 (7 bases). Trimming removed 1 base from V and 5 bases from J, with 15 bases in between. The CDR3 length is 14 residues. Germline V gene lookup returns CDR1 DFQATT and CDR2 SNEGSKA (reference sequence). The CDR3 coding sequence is TGCAGTGCTAGAGTTGGCCAGGGGGGTCACGAGCAGTACTTC. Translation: CSARVGQGGHEQYF.

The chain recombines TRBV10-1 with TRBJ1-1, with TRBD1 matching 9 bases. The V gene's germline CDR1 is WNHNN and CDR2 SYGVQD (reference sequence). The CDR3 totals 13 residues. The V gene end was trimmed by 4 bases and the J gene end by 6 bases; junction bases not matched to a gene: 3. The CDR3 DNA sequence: TGCGCCAGCAGTGGGACAGGGGCCGCTGAAGCTTTCTTT. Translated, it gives CASSGTGAAEAFF.

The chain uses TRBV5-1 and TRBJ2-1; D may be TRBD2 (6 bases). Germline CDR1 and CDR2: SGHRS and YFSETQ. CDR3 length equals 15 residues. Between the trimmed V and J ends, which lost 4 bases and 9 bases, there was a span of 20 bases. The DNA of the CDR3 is TGCGCCAGCAGCCTCCAACGCGGCGGGGAGAGTGAGCAGTTCTTC. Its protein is CASSLQRGGESEQFF.

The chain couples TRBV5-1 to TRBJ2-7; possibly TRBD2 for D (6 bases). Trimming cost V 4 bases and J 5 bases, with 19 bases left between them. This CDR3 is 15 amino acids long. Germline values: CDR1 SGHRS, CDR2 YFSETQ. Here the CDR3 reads CASSRIPGTSDEQYF. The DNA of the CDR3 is TGCGCCAGCAGCCGGATACCCGGGACTTCCGACGAGCAGTACTTC.

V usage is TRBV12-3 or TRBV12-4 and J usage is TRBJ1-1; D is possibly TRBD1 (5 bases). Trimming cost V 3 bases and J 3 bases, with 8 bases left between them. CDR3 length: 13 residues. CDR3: CASSFQGDTEAFF. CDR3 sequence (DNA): TGTGCCAGCAGTTTTCAGGGAGACACTGAAGCTTTCTTT.

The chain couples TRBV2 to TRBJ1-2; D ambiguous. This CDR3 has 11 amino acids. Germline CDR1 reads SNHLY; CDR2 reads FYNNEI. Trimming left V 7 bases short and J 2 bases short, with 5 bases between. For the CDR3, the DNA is TGTGCCAGCACTCAGAACTATGGCTACACCTTC. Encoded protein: CASTQNYGYTF.

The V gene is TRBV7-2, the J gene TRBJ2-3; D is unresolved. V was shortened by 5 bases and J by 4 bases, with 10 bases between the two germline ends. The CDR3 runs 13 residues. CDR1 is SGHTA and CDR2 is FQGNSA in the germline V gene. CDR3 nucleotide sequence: TGTGCCAGCAGCCCCCGCGTGGCAGATACGCAGTATTTT. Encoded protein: CASSPRVADTQYF. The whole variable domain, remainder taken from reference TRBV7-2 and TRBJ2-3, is GAGVSQSPSNKVTEKGKDVELRCDPISGHTALYWYRQSLGQGLEFLIYFQGNSAPDKSGLPSDRFSAERTGGSVSTLTIQRTQQEDSAVYLCASSPRVADTQYFGPGTRLTVL.

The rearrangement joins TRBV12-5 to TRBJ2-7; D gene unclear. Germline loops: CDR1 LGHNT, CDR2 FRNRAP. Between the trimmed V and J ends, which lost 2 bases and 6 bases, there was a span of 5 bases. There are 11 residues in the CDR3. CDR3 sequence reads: CASGLNGEQYF. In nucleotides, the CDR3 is TGTGCTAGTGGTTTGAATGGCGAGCAGTACTTC.

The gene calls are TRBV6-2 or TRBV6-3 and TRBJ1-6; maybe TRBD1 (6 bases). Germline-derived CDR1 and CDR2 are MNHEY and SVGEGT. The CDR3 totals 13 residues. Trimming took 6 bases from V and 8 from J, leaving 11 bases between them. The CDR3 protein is CASSKGEDSPLHF. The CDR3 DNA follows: TGTGCCAGCAGCAAGGGGGAGGATTCACCCCTCCACTTT.

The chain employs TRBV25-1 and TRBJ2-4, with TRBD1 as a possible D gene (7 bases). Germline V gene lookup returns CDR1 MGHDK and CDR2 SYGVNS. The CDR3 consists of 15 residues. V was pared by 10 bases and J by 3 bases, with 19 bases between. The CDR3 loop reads CATYRAGGSKNIQYF. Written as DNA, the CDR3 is TGTGCCACCTACCGGGCAGGGGGGAGCAAAAACATTCAGTACTTC.

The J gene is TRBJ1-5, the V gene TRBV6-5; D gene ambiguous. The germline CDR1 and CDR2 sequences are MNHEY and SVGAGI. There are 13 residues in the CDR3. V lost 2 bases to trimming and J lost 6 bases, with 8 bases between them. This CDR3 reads CASSYAGGQPQHF. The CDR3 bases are TGTGCCAGCAGTTACGCGGGAGGTCAGCCCCAGCATTTT.

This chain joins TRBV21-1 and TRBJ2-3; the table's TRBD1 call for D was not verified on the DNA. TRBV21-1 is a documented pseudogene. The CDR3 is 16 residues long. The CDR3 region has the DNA TGTGCCAGCAGCGAACCGACAGGATTATTCACAGATACGCAGTATTTT. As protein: CASSEPTGLFTDTQYF.

CDR3 DNA sequence: TGTGCCAGCAGTTTATCGGGGATAGCATCTAGCACAGATACGCAGTATTTT. Protein product: CASSLSGIASSTDTQYF. The gene calls are TRBV27 and TRBJ2-3; unclear D gene. The length of the CDR3 is 17 residues. Germline lookup yields CDR1 MNHEY and CDR2 SMNVEV (reference sequence). The V end lost 0 bases, the J end lost 0 bases, and 13 bases lay between the germline ends.

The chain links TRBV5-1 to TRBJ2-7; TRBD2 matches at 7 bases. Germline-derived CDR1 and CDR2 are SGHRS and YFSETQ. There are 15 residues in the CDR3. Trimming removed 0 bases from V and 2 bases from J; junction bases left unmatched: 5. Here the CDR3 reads CASSLERGSPYEQYF. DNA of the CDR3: TGCGCCAGCAGCTTGGAGCGCGGGAGCCCCTACGAGCAGTACTTC.

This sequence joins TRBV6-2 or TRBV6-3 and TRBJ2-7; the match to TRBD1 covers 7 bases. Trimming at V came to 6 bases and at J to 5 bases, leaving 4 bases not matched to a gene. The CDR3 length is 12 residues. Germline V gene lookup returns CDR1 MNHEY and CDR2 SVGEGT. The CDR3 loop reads CASSATGNEQYF. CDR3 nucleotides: TGTGCCAGCAGCGCGACAGGGAACGAGCAGTACTTC.

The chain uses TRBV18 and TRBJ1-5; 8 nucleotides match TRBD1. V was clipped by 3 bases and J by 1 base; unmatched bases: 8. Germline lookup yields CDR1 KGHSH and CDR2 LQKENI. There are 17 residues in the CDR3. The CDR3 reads CASSPDRDWGSNQPQHF. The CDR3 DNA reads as TGTGCCAGCTCACCGGACAGGGATTGGGGGAGCAATCAGCCCCAGCATTTT.

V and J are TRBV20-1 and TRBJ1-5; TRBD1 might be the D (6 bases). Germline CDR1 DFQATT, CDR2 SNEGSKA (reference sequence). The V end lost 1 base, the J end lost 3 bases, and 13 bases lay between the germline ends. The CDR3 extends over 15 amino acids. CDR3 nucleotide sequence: TGCAGTGCTAGAGGACAGGCGTCTTTCAATCAGCCCCAGCATTTT. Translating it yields CSARGQASFNQPQHF.

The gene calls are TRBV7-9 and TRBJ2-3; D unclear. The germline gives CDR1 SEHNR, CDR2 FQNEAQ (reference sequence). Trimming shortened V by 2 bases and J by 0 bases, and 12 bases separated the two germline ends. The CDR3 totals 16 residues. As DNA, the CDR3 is TGTGCCAGCAGCTTACGCGGCGGAACGAGCACAGATACGCAGTATTTT. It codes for CASSLRGGTSTDTQYF.

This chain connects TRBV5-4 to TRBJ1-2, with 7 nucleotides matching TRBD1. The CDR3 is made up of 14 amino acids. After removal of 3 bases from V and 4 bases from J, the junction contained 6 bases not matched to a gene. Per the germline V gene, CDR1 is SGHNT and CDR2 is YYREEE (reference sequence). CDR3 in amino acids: CASSSYGTAYGYTF. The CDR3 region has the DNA TGTGCCAGCAGCTCCTACGGGACAGCCTATGGCTACACCTTC.